This T cell receptor beta chain stems from a study of T cells in Graves' hyperthyroidism and ophthalmopathy. Study-level results: Median prediction lead before ophthalmopathy onset was around 7 months with the model. The authors' 13 V-J model separated ophthalmopathy from stable hyperthyroidism.

Amplified TCR beta CDR3 regions derived from RNA transcripts. HTBI primers were used for first-round RT-PCR of the TCR CDR3. TCRdb re-derived calls from the multiplex PCR reads in MiXCR, one entry per CDR3 protein. The sample contains around 620,000 distinct CDR3 sequences, around 16% of which appear only once. As for this clonotype: The antigen remains undetermined.

Stable disease denoted Graves' hyperthyroidism without ophthalmopathy progression within 18 months. The hyperthyroidism was newly diagnosed and had lasted under 2 months; the patients were aged 18 to 65. This CDR3 region has 16 residues. Germline loops: CDR1 SGHRS, CDR2 YFSETQ. The germline V and J ends were trimmed by 0 bases and 5 bases, with 15 bases remaining between them. Sequencing was done on a sample of blood. The chain couples TRBV5-1 to TRBJ2-1; D possibly matches TRBD1 or TRBD2 (5 bases each). This receptor was obtained from a woman in her 30s with Graves' hyperthyroidism. The DNA for the CDR3 is TGCGCCAGCAGCTTGGCCGGGGCGAACCCCGACAATGAGCAGTTCTTC. Translated, it gives CASSLAGANPDNEQFF.